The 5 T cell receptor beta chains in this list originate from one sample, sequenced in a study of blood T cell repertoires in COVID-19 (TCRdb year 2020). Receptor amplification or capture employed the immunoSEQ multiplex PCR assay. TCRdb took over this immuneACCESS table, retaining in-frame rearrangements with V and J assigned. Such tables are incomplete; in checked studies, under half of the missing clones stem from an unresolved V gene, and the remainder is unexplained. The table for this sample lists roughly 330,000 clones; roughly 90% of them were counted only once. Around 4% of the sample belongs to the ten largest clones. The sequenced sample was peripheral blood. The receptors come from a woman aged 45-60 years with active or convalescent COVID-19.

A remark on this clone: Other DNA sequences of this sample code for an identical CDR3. The CDR3: CASSIRRGNQPQHF. DNA for the CDR3: TGTGCCAGTAGTATAAGACGGGGCAATCAGCCCCAGCATTTT. V usage is TRBV19 and J usage is TRBJ1-5, with unresolved D. V was cut by 2 bases and J by 2 bases, with 7 bases left in between. Per the germline V gene, CDR1 is LNHDA and CDR2 is SQIVND (reference sequence). The CDR3 is made up of 14 amino acids.

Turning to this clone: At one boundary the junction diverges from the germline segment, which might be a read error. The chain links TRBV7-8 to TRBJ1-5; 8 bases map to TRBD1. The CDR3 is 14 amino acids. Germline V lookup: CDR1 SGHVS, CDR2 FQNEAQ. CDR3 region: CASSLGQGGQPQHF. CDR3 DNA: TGTGCCAGCAGTTTAGGACAGGGTGGGCAGCCCCAGCATTTT.

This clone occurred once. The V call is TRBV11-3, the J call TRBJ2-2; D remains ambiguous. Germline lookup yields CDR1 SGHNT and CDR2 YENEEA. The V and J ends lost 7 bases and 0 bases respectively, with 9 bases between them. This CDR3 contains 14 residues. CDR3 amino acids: CASKPTANTGELFF. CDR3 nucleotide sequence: TGTGCCAGCAAGCCTACCGCGAACACCGGGGAGCTGTTTTTT. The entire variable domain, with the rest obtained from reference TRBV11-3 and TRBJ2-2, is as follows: EAGVVQSPRYKIIEKKQPVAFWCNPISGHNTLYWYLQNLGQGPELLIRYENEEAVDDSQLPKDRFSAERLKGVDSTLKIQPAELGDSAVYLCASKPTANTGELFFGEGSRLTVL.

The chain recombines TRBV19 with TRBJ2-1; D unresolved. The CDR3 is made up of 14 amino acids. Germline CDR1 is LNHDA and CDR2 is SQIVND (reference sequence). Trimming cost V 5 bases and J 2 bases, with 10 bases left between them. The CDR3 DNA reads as TGTGCCAGTAGTGCTAGTGTTACCTACAATGAGCAGTTCTTC. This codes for CASSASVTYNEQFF.

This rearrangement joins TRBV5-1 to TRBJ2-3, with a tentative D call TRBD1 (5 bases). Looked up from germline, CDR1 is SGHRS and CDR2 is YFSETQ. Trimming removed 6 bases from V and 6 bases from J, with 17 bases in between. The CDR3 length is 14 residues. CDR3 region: CASNPQDLKDTQYF. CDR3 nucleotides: TGCGCCAGCAACCCACAGGATTTAAAGGATACGCAGTATTTT.